This T cell receptor (beta chain) was retrieved from a study of regulatory T cells in long-lasting Graves disease. General observations from the study: There were preferences for TRBV28, TRBJ1-2 and TRBJ2-5 in persistent disease.

Time point indicated: newly diagnosed GD, antithyroid drugs for less than 3 months. Scientists built the TCR library using RNA that was extracted from PBMCs. This clonotype was counted many times. The target antigen is unknown. Arm-PCR with iRepertoire HTBI primers amplified the CDR3 regions for these TCR beta libraries. As processed by the authors: Spanning all samples, the identified segments comprised approximately 60 TRBV and more than 11 TRBJ. TCRdb re-derived calls from the multiplex PCR reads in MiXCR, one entry per CDR3 protein. TCRdb, not the original authors, processed these V and J calls. The sample shows a few hundred thousand distinct CDR3 sequences, about 11% of them seen only once. Between the trimmed V and J ends, which lost 0 bases and 8 bases, there was a span of 6 bases. The CDR3 covers 13 residues. Per germline, CDR1 SGHRS and CDR2 YFSETQ. The sample also formed part of further work on T cells in Graves' hyperthyroidism and ophthalmopathy. From that paper: Diagnostic assessment was based on clinical symptoms, serum thyroxine and TRAb, thyroid ultrasound and orbital computed tomography. During a first-round RT-PCR of the TCR CDR3, the HTBI primer set was used.

The chain links TRBV5-1 to TRBJ1-6; D not resolved. The receptor comes from a woman in her late teens or twenties with Graves disease. Specimen: peripheral blood mononuclear cells (PBMCs), collected at new diagnosis, from a patient treated with antithyroid drugs. The CDR3 DNA reads as TGCGCCAGCAGCTTGGTTACAGATTCACCCCTCCACTTT. Encoded protein: CASSLVTDSPLHF. Drawing the rest from reference TRBV5-1 and TRBJ1-6, the complete variable domain is KAGVTQTPRYLIKTRGQQVTLSCSPISGHRSVSWYQQTPGQGLQFLFEYFSETQRNKGNFPGRFSGRQFSNSRSEMNVSTLELGDSALYLCASSLVTDSPLHFGNGTRLTVT.